A selection of T cell receptor beta chains follows, all from one sample in a study of T cell repertoires in ileal Crohn's disease. Sequenced by immunoSEQ multiplex PCR; TCRdb stores in-frame clones only, minus some. Of about 60,000 clones detected, approximately 91% appear once; the ten largest clones hold roughly 1.9%. Sequenced sample: ileal tissue. The receptors originated from an adult with Crohn's disease. The CDR3 runs from the conserved cysteine through the conserved F or W. Each record gives: D gene, V gene, clone size, J gene, CDR3 protein. D genes are given only for firm matches. Clone size appears in some rows only: once, few, many, or a class for an expanded clone.

>TRBD1|TRBV10-3|NA|TRBJ1-2
CAISRDRVDGYTF
>NA|TRBV25-1|NA|TRBJ2-5
CASSSILFGETQYF
>TRBD2|TRBV27|NA|TRBJ2-5
CASSLIRVSGGVQETQYF
>NA|TRBV5-1|NA|TRBJ1-1
CASSALPSHELMNTEAFF
>TRBD1|TRBV29-1|NA|TRBJ2-2
CSVGQGGGTGELFF
>NA|TRBV25-1|NA|TRBJ2-3
CASSGSSGGTDTQYF
>TRBD2|TRBV5-8|NA|TRBJ2-2
CASSLALAGVTGELFF
>TRBD2|TRBV4-2|NA|TRBJ2-5
CASSPGLAGGQETQYF
>NA|TRBV6-5|NA|TRBJ1-2
CASSRGQFLGYTF
>NA|TRBV5-6|NA|TRBJ1-2
CASSLVDRGEGYTF
>NA|TRBV5-1|NA|TRBJ1-1
CASSLDSLIEAFF
>NA|TRBV4-3|NA|TRBJ1-2
CASSKRRDAGYTF
>NA|TRBV5-1|NA|TRBJ1-5
CASRPSDSGFQPQHF
>NA|TRBV5-4|NA|TRBJ1-6
CASSLGLDNNSPLHF
>NA|TRBV6-5|many|TRBJ1-5
CASRPSAGSQHF
>NA|TRBV15|NA|TRBJ1-2
CATSRGLAGYTF
>TRBD1|TRBV5-1|few|TRBJ1-5
CASSLSGGQPQHF
>NA|TRBV11-3|NA|TRBJ1-4
CASSTNRQPNEKLFF
>NA|TRBV6-1|NA|TRBJ1-2
CASSQDLLGYGYTF
>NA|TRBV20-1|NA|TRBJ1-2
CSARALDGYTF
>NA|TRBV14|NA|TRBJ1-2
CASSQRSDGLYGYTF
>NA|TRBV18|NA|TRBJ1-2
CASHTDGANYGYTF
>TRBD1|TRBV9|NA|TRBJ2-7
CASSAGGQGSYEQYF
>TRBD1|TRBV2|NA|TRBJ1-1
CASSDPGQVVTEAFF
>TRBD2|TRBV29-1|NA|TRBJ2-3
CSVPSGKGLDTQYF
>NA|TRBV6-5|NA|TRBJ1-6
CASSYSATVSPLHF
>TRBD1|TRBV11-3|NA|TRBJ2-7
CASSQGQGISYEQYF
>NA|TRBV14|NA|TRBJ2-2
CASSPAGFGELFF
>TRBD2|TRBV2|few|TRBJ2-2
CASSVETGVALAGAGELFF
>TRBD1|TRBV18|once|TRBJ2-1
CASSRNPGQINYNEQFF
>TRBD1|TRBV10-3|once|TRBJ2-2
CAIRGTGDTGELFF
>NA|TRBV7-8|NA|TRBJ1-1
CASSLYGRENTEAFF
>TRBD1|TRBV27|NA|TRBJ1-1
CASSQQGRRAEAFF
>TRBD1|TRBV6-1|NA|TRBJ2-3
CASSEGTGGSTDTQYF
>NA|TRBV19|NA|TRBJ1-1
CATQGMGTEAFF
>NA|TRBV4-2|NA|TRBJ2-5
CASSQHRVREETQYF
>NA|TRBV6-5|NA|TRBJ1-3
CASSQTGTGNTIYF
>NA|TRBV10-3|NA|TRBJ1-5
CASRTGNQPQHF
>TRBD1|TRBV30|NA|TRBJ1-2
CAWIPTGNYGYTF
>NA|TRBV29-1|NA|TRBJ1-1
CSVEDRGGTEAFF
>NA|TRBV7-9|NA|TRBJ2-7
CASSSQGRYEQYF
>NA|TRBV5-1|NA|TRBJ2-5
CASSLVSGLETQYF
>TRBD2|TRBV7-2|NA|TRBJ2-1
CASSWGLAGRGYNEQFF
>NA|TRBV5-1|NA|TRBJ1-1
CASSSEADRAFF
>NA|TRBV7-2|once|TRBJ1-2
CASSSTVIGYTF